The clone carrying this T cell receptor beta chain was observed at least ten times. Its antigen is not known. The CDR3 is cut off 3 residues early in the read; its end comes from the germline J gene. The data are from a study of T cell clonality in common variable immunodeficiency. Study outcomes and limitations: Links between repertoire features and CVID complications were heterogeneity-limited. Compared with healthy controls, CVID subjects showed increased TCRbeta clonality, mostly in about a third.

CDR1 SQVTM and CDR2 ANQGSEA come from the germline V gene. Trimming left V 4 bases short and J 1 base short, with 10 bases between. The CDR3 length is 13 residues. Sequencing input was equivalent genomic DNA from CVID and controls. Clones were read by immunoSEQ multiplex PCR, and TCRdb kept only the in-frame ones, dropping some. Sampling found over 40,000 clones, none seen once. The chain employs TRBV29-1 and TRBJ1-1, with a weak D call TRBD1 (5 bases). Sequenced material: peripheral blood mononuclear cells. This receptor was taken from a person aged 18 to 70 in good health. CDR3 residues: CSVGGRENTEAFF. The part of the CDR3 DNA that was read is TGCAGCGTTGGGGGCAGGGAGAACACTGAA.